This section outlines one TCR beta chain sequence together with its context. The specificity of this receptor is unknown. Base qualities are missing; no much larger clone stands one base away. TCR beta CDR3 regions were amplified from RNA transcripts. The first round of RT-PCR for the TCR CDR3 was performed with the HTBI primer set and the Qiagen OneStep RT-PCR kit. Libraries were constructed in a second round of multiplex PCR, after which size selection and purification were carried out. Paired-end sequencing of the libraries was performed with 100 bp reads on an Illumina HiSeq2000. The paper's data handling went like this. SOAPnuke was used to process the raw data, throwing out any read that contained adapters or uncalled bases, had a mean Phred below 15, or lacked an exact constant-primer or identifier match. High-quality paired reads were merged with COPE v1.2.5, and unique nucleotide sequences were defined as clonotypes. MiTCR v1.1 was used to align clonotypes to the IMGT TRBV, TRBD and TRBJ reference segments. The analysis included only V-J combinations with a frequency above 0.0001, which together covered 99.2% of the repertoires. A TCS score was defined as the ratio of F50 (clonal expansion) to E x V (chaos), with BLOSUM62-based TCRdist applied between CDR3 peptides within each V-J. Welch's t-statistics and random forest reduced several hundred V-J features to fewer than 15, which were used in a naive Bayes classifier (R e1071). Thyroid-blood repertoire similarity was quantified with the Morisita-Horn index. The raw public data were reprocessed by TCRdb itself: fastp quality trimming at Q25, MiXCR clonotype calling, in-frame beta chains only. When rows share a CDR3 protein, they turn into one entry using the most common DNA and genes. What appears here as the V and J calls and clone size reflects TCRdb's work, not the paper's. In all, the sample holds about 680,000 distinct CDR3 sequences, and about 35% of those were seen once. Around 30% of the sample lies in the top ten.

V loses 10 bases, J loses 0 bases, and the germline ends lie 22 bases apart. CDR1 and CDR2, per the germline V gene, are ENHRY and SYGVKD. The CDR3 spans 18 residues, from the cysteine through the phenylalanine. The CDR3 DNA has 54 bases and is translated from base 1. This specimen belongs to a study of T cells in Graves' hyperthyroidism and ophthalmopathy (dated by TCRdb to the late 2010s). Background on the whole study: Peripheral blood samples were taken at initial diagnosis, before any treatment was given. In roughly six Graves' hyperthyroidism patients, the study also compared T-cell repertoires from thyroid tissue with T-cell repertoires from blood. Prospective prediction of ophthalmopathy was tested in an independent validation cohort of fewer than 20 hyperthyroidism patients and some 17 patients who later progressed to ophthalmopathy. For training and testing, the 100 patients in the discovery cohort were randomly divided in a 7:3 ratio. TCR Vbeta CDR3 sequencing of 135 peripheral blood samples (over 40 ophthalmopathy, around 80 hyperthyroidism and roughly 17 progressor patients) is reported in the paper. Following sampling, methimazole starting at 30 mg daily was given to hyperthyroidism patients, and high-dose intravenous methylprednisolone was given to ophthalmopathy patients. TCR V-J signatures able to tell the groups apart were searched for in a discovery cohort of approximately 95 patients, of whom around 43 had Graves' ophthalmopathy and 57 had stable Graves' hyperthyroidism. Overall study results and their limits: No statistical method was used to set the sample size in advance, and investigators knew the group allocation. In validation, progression to ophthalmopathy was predicted by the model with roughly 69% sensitivity and around 76% specificity, a median of roughly 6.4 months before onset. Most expanded thyroid clonotypes (frequency above 0.001) were also found in blood, which suggests that blood repertoires may mirror thyroid immune responses. In cross-validation, a model built on a 13 V-J signature told ophthalmopathy apart from stable hyperthyroidism with 87.88% sensitivity and roughly 82% specificity, and in testing the same model reached 80%/75%.

Stable Graves' hyperthyroidism was defined as the absence of progression to ophthalmopathy over 18 months of follow-up. Hyperthyroidism patients were newly diagnosed, had a disease duration of under 2 months, and were aged 18 to 65 years. Exclusion was applied to patients with uncontrolled infections, other autoimmune diseases, pregnancy or lactation. Diagnoses were based on clinical symptoms, serum thyroxine and TRAb, thyroid ultrasound and orbital computed tomography. PBMCs were isolated from 7.5 to 10 ml of fresh peripheral blood by Ficoll-Paque density gradient centrifugation. Total RNA was extracted with Trizol reagent, and quality was checked on an Agilent 2100 Bioanalyzer.

The source material was blood. The chain is made from TRBV10-3 and TRBJ2-6, with a tentative D call of TRBD1 or TRBD2, each matching 5 bases. This TCR was recovered from a woman between 35 and 50 years old with Graves' hyperthyroidism. In nucleotide form, the sequence is TGTGCCAGCGTCCCTCGGGGACGGACCAACTCTGGGGCCAACGTCCTGACTTTC. It specifies CASVPRGRTNSGANVLTF.